This T cell receptor (beta chain) was profiled in a study of T cell changes during pregnancy in multiple sclerosis. Trimming left V 3 bases short and J 7 bases short, with 13 bases between. CDR3 size: 13 residues. Germline assignment: CDR1 GTSNPN and CDR2 SVGIG (reference sequence). Sequenced by immunoSEQ multiplex PCR; TCRdb stores in-frame clones only, minus some. The table shows approximately 100,000 clones, with around 94% occurring only once. The TCR sequence derives from a female donor with multiple sclerosis, enrolled in a pregnancy study. The material was peripheral blood, obtained in the second trimester of pregnancy. This chain uses TRBV30 with TRBJ1-5; the D gene is possibly TRBD1 (6 bases). CDR3 nucleotide sequence: TGTGCCTGGAGCCCCCCAGGGGTCCAGCCCCAGCATTTT. Translating gives CAWSPPGVQPQHF.